The entry below gives a single T cell receptor (beta chain) sequence along with its context. The antigen is not known. The data are from a study of vaccination and CD4 T cells after COVID-19. Study summary: Overlapping spike peptides of SARS-CoV-2, HCoV-NL63, HCoV-OC43 and HCoV-229E were used, and cells were stimulated with them.

V was clipped by 3 bases and J by 3 bases; unmatched bases: 11. CDR1 and CDR2 (germline): SGHNT, YYREEE (reference sequence). This CDR3 region has 16 residues. Documented treatment: 10-day PBMC culture with coronavirus spike peptide pools or control peptides (ViraFEST assay). Sequencing of cultured CD4+ T cell DNA used the Oncomine TCR Beta short-read assay. TCRdb called the PCR reads again in MiXCR, with one record for every CDR3 protein. The table shows about 14,000 distinct CDR3 sequences, with 43% occurring only once. V gene TRBV5-4 combines with J gene TRBJ2-7; TRBD1 matches 8 bases. This clonotype was obtained from a human donor with COVID-19. The specimen was cultured CD4+ T cells from blood. The DNA for the CDR3 is TGTGCCAGCAGCTCCGGACAGGGATCGGGATTCTACGAGCAGTACTTC. This sequence encodes CASSSGQGSGFYEQYF.